Shown below are 6 T cell receptor beta chains from a single sample sequenced in a study of blood T cell repertoires in COVID-19. Produced via immunoSEQ multiplex PCR; TCRdb's table is partial and in-frame only. This sample has about 320,000 clones, with more than 85% found just once. The sample comprised PBMCs or T cells enriched from blood (not recorded which). Receptors were obtained from a woman aged 30 to 39 who had been exposed to COVID-19.

The chain uses TRBV6-5 and TRBJ1-5; unclear D gene. The ends were cut back, 6 bases at V and 3 bases at J, with 15 bases in the middle. This CDR3 is built from 15 residues. Germline V lookup: CDR1 MNHEY, CDR2 SVGAGI. The CDR3 region has the DNA TGTGCCAGCAGAGGGAGCAGTCGGTACAATCAGCCCCAGCATTTT. This encodes CASRGSSRYNQPQHF.

This chain connects TRBV5-4 to TRBJ1-6; the match to TRBD1 covers 8 bases. CDR1 and CDR2 from the germline V gene are SGHNT and YYREEE (reference sequence). The junction had 10 bases not matched to a gene; V was cut back by 9 bases and J by 8 bases. The CDR3 totals 14 residues. CDR3 coding DNA: TGTGCCATCTCGGACAGGGCCACCCATTCACCCCTCCACTTT. Protein product: CAISDRATHSPLHF.

V is TRBV27 and J is TRBJ1-1; D possibly corresponds to TRBD1 (5 bases). V was shortened by 0 bases and J by 6 bases, with 8 bases between the two germline ends. CDR3 length: 13 amino acids. Germline values: CDR1 MNHEY, CDR2 SMNVEV (reference sequence). CDR3 in DNA: TGTGCCAGCAGTTTATCGACAGCCTCTGAAGCTTTCTTT. It translates to CASSLSTASEAFF.

The V and J genes are TRBV7-3 and TRBJ2-5, with 10 positions matching TRBD2. Germline-derived CDR1 and CDR2 are SGHTA and FQGTGA. The CDR3 is 16 amino acids. The V gene end was trimmed by 2 bases and the J gene end by 2 bases; junction bases not matched to a gene: 5. The CDR3 reads CASSLAPAGGQETQYF. CDR3 bases: TGTGCCAGCAGCTTAGCCCCAGCGGGGGGGCAAGAGACCCAGTACTTC. The complete variable domain, with remaining parts taken from reference TRBV7-3 and TRBJ2-5, reads GAGVSQTPSNKVTEKGKYVELRCDPISGHTALYWYRQSLGQGPEFLIYFQGTGAADDSGLPNDRFFAVRPEGSVSTLKIQRTERGDSAVYLCASSLAPAGGQETQYFGPGTRLLVL.

The V and J genes are TRBV7-2 and TRBJ2-1; TRBD2 agrees at 9 bases. Trimming removed 2 bases from V and 10 bases from J; junction bases left unmatched: 9. Germline-derived CDR1 and CDR2 are SGHTA and FQGNSA. The CDR3 spans 15 residues. The CDR3 here is CASSLIAGGAREQFF. The CDR3 nucleotides read TGTGCCAGCAGCTTAATTGCGGGGGGGGCTCGGGAGCAGTTCTTC.

As concerns this clone: Other DNA variants within this sample encode the same CDR3. The V call is TRBV18, the J call TRBJ1-2; D not certain. The V end was cut by 0 bases, the J end by 5 bases, with 7 bases between. CDR1 and CDR2 from the germline V gene are KGHSH and LQKENI. The CDR3 contains 13 residues. CDR3 coding DNA: TGTGCCAGCTCACCACCGTCAGTTTATGGCTACACCTTC. Its protein is CASSPPSVYGYTF.